Each of the 23 T cell receptor beta chains below was sequenced from the same sample in a study of blood T cell repertoires in COVID-19. This table comes from immunoSEQ multiplex PCR, and its TCRdb copy is limited to in-frame clones, with some not included. The repertoire holds 180,000 or so clones, with around 89% as singletons. The source material was peripheral blood. The receptors shown here come from a man in his forties or fifties with acute or convalescent COVID-19.

The chain links TRBV9 to TRBJ1-1; the D is unclear. Trimming took off 0 bases at V and 8 bases at J, with 17 bases between the two ends. The CDR3 sequence is 15 residues long. Germline V gene lookup returns CDR1 SGDLS and CDR2 YYNGEE. CDR3: CASSVGHSYTQEAFF. The CDR3 region has the DNA TGTGCCAGCAGCGTAGGTCACAGCTACACCCAAGAAGCTTTCTTT.

V is TRBV27 and J is TRBJ1-2, with D tentatively TRBD1 (6 bases). This CDR3 spans 14 amino acids. The germline gives CDR1 MNHEY, CDR2 SMNVEV (reference sequence). Trimming pared 7 bases from V and 7 bases from J, leaving 19 bases between. CDR3 DNA: TGTGCCAGCATGACTCCCGGACAGATGGGTGGCTACACCTTC. This gives the protein CASMTPGQMGGYTF.

The chain links TRBV29-1 to TRBJ2-3; D unclear. Germline CDR1 reads SQVTM; CDR2 reads ANQGSEA. Deletions cut 2 bases from V and 0 bases from J, with 18 bases between. The CDR3 consists of 17 residues. In DNA form, the CDR3 reads TGCAGCGTTGAATCCTTCCTAGTCGGCTTTAGCACAGATACGCAGTATTTT. This codes for CSVESFLVGFSTDTQYF.

The chain has TRBV18 and TRBJ1-5; no clear D. V lost 3 bases and J lost 2, with 14 bases in between. CDR3 size: 16 residues. Germline CDR1 KGHSH, CDR2 LQKENI. The CDR3 nucleotides read TGTGCCAGCTCACCCGTACACACGGGTGGCAATCAGCCCCAGCATTTT. Translated: CASSPVHTGGNQPQHF.

The chain joins TRBV11-2 to TRBJ2-3; weak D call: TRBD2 (6 bases). The V gene's germline CDR1 is SGHAT and CDR2 FQNNGV. The CDR3 is 17 residues long. Trimming shortened V by 5 bases and J by 5 bases, and 23 bases separated the two germline ends. Here the CDR3 reads CASSDNLVRAGRDTQYF. The CDR3 nucleotides read TGTGCCAGCAGCGATAACCTTGTCAGGGCGGGAAGAGATACGCAGTATTTT. The full variable domain, its missing parts supplied by reference TRBV11-2 and TRBJ2-3, is EAGVAQSPRYKIIEKRQSVAFWCNPISGHATLYWYQQILGQGPKLLIQFQNNGVVDDSQLPKDRFSAERLKGVDSTLKIQPAKLEDSAVYLCASSDNLVRAGRDTQYFGPGTRLTVL.

The genes are TRBV5-4 and TRBJ2-3; D is perhaps TRBD1 (7 bases). Germline CDR1 and CDR2: SGHNT and YYREEE (reference sequence). The ends were cut back, 10 bases at V and 0 bases at J, with 21 bases in the middle. The CDR3 length is 16 residues. The CDR3 DNA sequence: TGTGCCGTCAAGGGGGCTAGCGCCACTAGCACAGATACGCAGTATTTT. Protein product: CAVKGASATSTDTQYF.

V is TRBV4-1 and J is TRBJ2-7, with D possibly being TRBD2 (5 bases). The V end was cut by 4 bases, the J end by 0 bases, with 13 bases between. Per the germline V gene, CDR1 is MGHRA and CDR2 is YSYEKL. This CDR3 contains 15 residues. CDR3 sequence reads: CASSPDPGSSYEQYV. The CDR3 bases are TGCGCCAGCAGCCCCGACCCTGGGAGCTCCTACGAGCAGTACGTC.

This sequence joins TRBV11-2 and TRBJ1-5; no firm D call. Germline V gene data show CDR1 as SGHAT and CDR2 as FQNNGV. The V end was cut by 5 bases, the J end by 6 bases, with 11 bases between. The CDR3 extends over 13 amino acids. The CDR3 DNA follows: TGTGCCAGCAGCCAGGACGGAGGTCAGCCCCAGCATTTT. The encoded protein is CASSQDGGQPQHF.

This sequence joins TRBV2 and TRBJ1-5, with 9 bases that match TRBD1. Germline trimming cut 6 bases from V and 6 bases from J; bases unmatched to any gene: 15. There are 17 residues in the CDR3. Germline V gene data show CDR1 as SNHLY and CDR2 as FYNNEI. The CDR3 DNA follows: TGTGCCAGCAGGCCCTTCGCCGGGACAGGGCGTCCTCAGCCCCAGCATTTT. Amino acids: CASRPFAGTGRPQPQHF.

The J gene is TRBJ2-1, the V gene TRBV19; TRBD1 is a possible D gene (7 bases). The CDR3 totals 16 residues. Germline CDR1 reads LNHDA; CDR2 reads SQIVND (reference sequence). Trimming took 7 bases from V and 9 from J, leaving 25 bases between them. CDR3 in DNA: TGTGCCAGTACCCTCGGGAGAGACAGGGTGATTGGTGAGCAGTTCTTC. Protein sequence: CASTLGRDRVIGEQFF.

CDR3: CASSRTGIVNTEAFF. CDR3 coding DNA: TGTGCCAGCAGCCGTACAGGGATAGTGAACACTGAAGCTTTCTTT. The chain employs TRBV6-5 and TRBJ1-1, with D tentatively TRBD1 (6 bases). V was cut by 6 bases and J by 0 bases, with 14 bases left in between. CDR1 is MNHEY, CDR2 SVGAGI, per germline. The CDR3 is made up of 15 amino acids.

This sequence joins TRBV6-5 and TRBJ2-7, with 8 bases that match TRBD1. This CDR3 region has 13 residues. J gave up 2 bases and V 6 bases, and 3 bases lay outside the gene matches. The germline V gene encodes CDR1 MNHEY and CDR2 SVGAGI. The CDR3, as DNA: TGTGCCAGCAGAAGGACAGGGACCTACGAGCAGTACGTC. Its protein product is CASRRTGTYEQYV.

The rearrangement uses TRBV27 and TRBJ1-5; TRBD1 agrees at 7 bases. This CDR3 spans 13 amino acids. CDR1 MNHEY and CDR2 SMNVEV come from the germline V gene (reference sequence). CDR3: CATPGGCNQPQHF. CDR3 nucleotide sequence: TGTGCTACTCCAGGGGGATGTAATCAGCCCCAGCATTTT.

Notes on this clone: Other DNA sequences from this sample encode an identical CDR3 as well. This chain connects TRBV27 to TRBJ1-5; D not certain. The CDR3 has 13 residues. V shed 1 base and J shed 4 bases, with 5 bases lying between them. The germline V gene has CDR1 MNHEY and CDR2 SMNVEV (reference sequence). The chain's CDR3 is CASSLYPNQPQHF. In DNA form, the CDR3 reads TGTGCCAGCAGTTTATATCCTAATCAGCCCCAGCATTTT.

This chain joins TRBV19 and TRBJ2-3; TRBD2 agrees at 12 bases. The junction had 14 bases not matched to a gene; V was cut back by 6 bases and J by 4 bases. Germline lookup yields CDR1 LNHDA and CDR2 SQIVND (reference sequence). The CDR3 consists of 18 residues. The DNA for the CDR3 is TGTGCCAGTAGAACTTCCGGGGGCGGACTAGCGGGGCCAGATACGCAGTATTTT. Residues: CASRTSGGGLAGPDTQYF.

This chain links TRBV28 with TRBJ1-6; unclear D gene. There are 14 residues in the CDR3. V was trimmed by 2 bases and J by 7 bases, leaving 9 bases between them. The V gene's germline CDR1 is MDHEN and CDR2 SYDVKM. The CDR3 nucleotides are TGTGCCAGCAGTTTAGGGCAGCCGAATTCACCCCTCCACTTT. As protein: CASSLGQPNSPLHF.

This clone was recorded once. The chain couples TRBV11-2 to TRBJ1-4; maybe TRBD1 (5 bases). Germline V gene sequence: CDR1 SGHAT, CDR2 FQNNGV. V was clipped by 5 bases and J by 7 bases, with 20 bases between them. The CDR3 consists of 16 residues. CDR3 in amino acids: CASSPRGGVQVEKLFF. The CDR3 DNA follows: TGTGCCAGCAGCCCCCGGGGGGGAGTACAAGTTGAAAAACTGTTTTTT.

The chain combines TRBV27 with TRBJ1-5; 8 positions agree with TRBD1. Losses at the gene ends were 3 bases for V and 0 bases for J; bases not matched to a gene: 4. This CDR3 is 16 amino acids long. Germline V gives CDR1 MNHEY, CDR2 SMNVEV (reference sequence). The CDR3 is CASSLSTGVSNQPQHF. The CDR3 DNA sequence: TGTGCCAGCAGTTTGTCGACAGGGGTTAGCAATCAGCCCCAGCATTTT.

The rearrangement links TRBV30 to TRBJ1-5; D call uncertain. This CDR3 is 13 amino acids long. V lost 2 bases, J lost 5 bases, and 10 bases lay in between. Germline assignment: CDR1 GTSNPN and CDR2 SVGIG (reference sequence). The CDR3 sequence: CAWSLTEYQPQHF. CDR3 DNA sequence: TGTGCCTGGAGTCTAACAGAATATCAGCCCCAGCATTTT.

CDR3 region: CASSSGGAPDTEAFF. CDR3 coding DNA: TGTGCCAGCAGCTCCGGTGGAGCGCCGGACACTGAAGCTTTCTTT. This chain connects TRBV28 to TRBJ1-1; D gene uncertain. The V gene's germline CDR1 is MDHEN and CDR2 SYDVKM. V dropped 6 bases and J dropped 3 bases, with 17 bases sitting between them. The CDR3 contains 15 residues.

The rearrangement uses TRBV5-1 and TRBJ2-5; D is possibly TRBD2 (6 bases). V was cut by 0 bases and J by 3 bases, with 18 bases left in between. Germline values: CDR1 SGHRS, CDR2 YFSETQ. The CDR3 contains 17 residues. CDR3 coding DNA: TGCGCCAGCAGCTTGGAGGTCCCGACTAGGCGCAAAGAGACCCAGTACTTC. Protein product: CASSLEVPTRRKETQYF.

With respect to this clone: This sample also contains other DNA sequences that code for the same CDR3. This chain joins TRBV18 and TRBJ1-2; D call uncertain. Germline V CDR1 and CDR2: KGHSH, LQKENI. Trimming shortened V by 1 base and J by 2 bases, and 8 bases separated the two germline ends. There are 14 residues in the CDR3. The CDR3, as DNA: TGTGCCAGCTCACCACGAGGAGGAAACTATGGCTACACCTTC. It encodes CASSPRGGNYGYTF.

The J gene is TRBJ2-5, the V gene TRBV7-2, with 7 positions matching TRBD1. CDR1 and CDR2 from the germline V gene are SGHTA and FQGNSA. This CDR3 has 17 residues. Trimming took 0 bases from V and 4 from J; bases not matched to a gene: 11. The CDR3 coding sequence is TGTGCCAGCAGCTTAGCCCCACTGACAGGGCGGCGAGAGACCCAGTACTTC. Translating gives CASSLAPLTGRRETQYF.